This T cell receptor (beta chain) comes out of a study of OX40 agonist ivuxolimab in advanced cancers. Across the study: Among those enrolled, mean age was around 55 years (range 23 to 79) and 82.7% were male.

Researchers took blood at baseline, on cycle 4 day 1, and on cycle 7 day 1. Profiled with immunoSEQ multiplex PCR; TCRdb holds only in-frame clones, not every one. The data contain tens of thousands of clones, 84% of them seen just once; the ten biggest clones take up about 4.5%. The source of this sequence is an adult with an advanced solid tumor such as melanoma, head and neck, liver or kidney cancer. Sequencing used CD4+ or CD8+ T cells sorted from blood, obtained in a trial of the OX40 agonist ivuxolimab.

Here the CDR3 reads CSAEEGGMGNTIYF. In nucleotides, the CDR3 is TGCAGCGCTGAGGAGGGGGGAATGGGAAACACCATATATTTT. This rearrangement joins TRBV29-1 to TRBJ1-3, with D perhaps TRBD1 (6 bases). CDR1 is SQVTM and CDR2 is ANQGSEA in the germline V gene. The CDR3 loop spans 14 amino acids. Trimming removed 7 bases at V and 4 bases at J, with 17 bases between.